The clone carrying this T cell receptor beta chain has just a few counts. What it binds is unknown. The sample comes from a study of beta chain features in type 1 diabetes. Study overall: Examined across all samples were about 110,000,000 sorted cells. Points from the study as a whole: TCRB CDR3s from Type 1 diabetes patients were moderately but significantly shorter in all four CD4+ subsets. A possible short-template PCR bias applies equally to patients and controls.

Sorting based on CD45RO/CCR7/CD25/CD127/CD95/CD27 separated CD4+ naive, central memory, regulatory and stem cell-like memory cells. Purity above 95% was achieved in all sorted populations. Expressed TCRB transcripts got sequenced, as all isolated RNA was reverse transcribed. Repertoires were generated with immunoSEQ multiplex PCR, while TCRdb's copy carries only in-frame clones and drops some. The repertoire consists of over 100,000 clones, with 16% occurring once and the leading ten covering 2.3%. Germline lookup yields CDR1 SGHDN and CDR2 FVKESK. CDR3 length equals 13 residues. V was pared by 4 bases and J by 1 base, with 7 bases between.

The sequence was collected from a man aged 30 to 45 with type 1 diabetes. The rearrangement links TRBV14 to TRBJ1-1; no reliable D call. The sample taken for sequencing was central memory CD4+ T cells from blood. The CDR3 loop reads CASSPHQNTEAFF. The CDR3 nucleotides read TGTGCCAGCAGCCCTCACCAGAACACTGAAGCTTTCTTT.